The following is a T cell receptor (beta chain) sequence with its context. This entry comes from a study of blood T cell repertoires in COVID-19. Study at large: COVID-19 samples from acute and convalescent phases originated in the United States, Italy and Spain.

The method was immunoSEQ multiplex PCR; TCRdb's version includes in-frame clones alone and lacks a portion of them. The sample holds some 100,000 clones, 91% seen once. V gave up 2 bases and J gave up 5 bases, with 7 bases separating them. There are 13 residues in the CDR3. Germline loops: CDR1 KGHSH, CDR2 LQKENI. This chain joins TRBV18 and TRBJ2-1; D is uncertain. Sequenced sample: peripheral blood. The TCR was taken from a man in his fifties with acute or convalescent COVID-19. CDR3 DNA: TGTGCCAGCTCACCATCCAGGAACAATGAGCAGTTCTTC. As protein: CASSPSRNNEQFF.